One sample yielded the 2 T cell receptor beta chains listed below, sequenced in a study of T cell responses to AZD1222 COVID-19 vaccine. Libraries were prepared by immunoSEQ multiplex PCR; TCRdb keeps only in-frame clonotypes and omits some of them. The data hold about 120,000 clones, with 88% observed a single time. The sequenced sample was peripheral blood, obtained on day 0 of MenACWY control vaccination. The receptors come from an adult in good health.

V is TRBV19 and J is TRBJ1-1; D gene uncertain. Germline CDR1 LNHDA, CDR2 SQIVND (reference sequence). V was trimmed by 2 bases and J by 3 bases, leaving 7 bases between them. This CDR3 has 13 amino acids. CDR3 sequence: CASSILWDTEAFF. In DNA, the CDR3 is TGTGCCAGTAGTATATTGTGGGACACTGAAGCTTTCTTT.

This CDR3 is CASSLAYGDEQYF. The CDR3, as DNA: TGTGCCAGCAGCTTGGCCTATGGGGACGAGCAGTACTTC. J is TRBJ2-7 and V is TRBV5-6, with unresolved D. This CDR3 region has 13 residues. The V gene lost 0 bases and the J gene lost 5 bases, with 9 bases spanning the gap. The germline V gene encodes CDR1 SGHDT and CDR2 YYEEEE.